This T cell receptor (beta chain) is from a study of blood T cell repertoires in COVID-19. In the study overall: Donors in the United States, Italy and Spain gave samples during acute or convalescent COVID-19.

Assay: immunoSEQ multiplex PCR; the TCRdb copy retains only in-frame clones and omits some. Of 150,000 to 200,000 clones in the sample, roughly four fifths were seen once. The germline gives CDR1 MNHEY, CDR2 SVGAGI. V was cut by 2 bases and J by 4 bases, with 6 bases left in between. The CDR3 runs to 12 residues. Patients in Seattle were enrolled during active infection, then followed longitudinally. The chain carries TRBV6-5 and TRBJ2-7; D is perhaps TRBD2 (6 bases). The sequence was obtained from a woman in her sixties or seventies with COVID-19, enrolled during active disease. Sequenced: peripheral blood. CDR3 region: CASSYGTYEQYF. CDR3 DNA sequence: TGTGCCAGCAGTTACGGGACTTACGAGCAGTACTTC.